Presented here are 6 T cell receptor beta chains from one specimen sequenced in a study of OX40 agonist ivuxolimab in advanced cancers. The assay was immunoSEQ multiplex PCR, and TCRdb's table has in-frame clones only and misses some. The sample holds tens of thousands of clones, about 86% seen once. Specimen: CD4+ or CD8+ T cells sorted from blood, collected in a trial of the OX40 agonist ivuxolimab. These receptors were taken from an adult with an advanced solid tumor such as melanoma, head and neck, liver or kidney cancer.

The chain recombines TRBV10-3 with TRBJ2-7; unclear D gene. CDR1 ENHRY and CDR2 SYGVKD come from the germline V gene. The CDR3 has 14 amino acids. Trimming took off 3 bases at V and 3 bases at J, with 12 bases between the two ends. Written as DNA, the CDR3 is TGTGCCATCAGTGATCCCCGGATGAGCTACGAGCAGTACTTC. Its protein is CAISDPRMSYEQYF.

The chain combines TRBV25-1 with TRBJ2-7; D uncertain. Deletions cut 3 bases from V and 1 base from J, with 7 bases between. CDR3 size: 13 residues. Germline-derived CDR1 and CDR2 are MGHDK and SYGVNS. The CDR3 region has the DNA TGTGCCAGCAGTGAGAGGCTATCCTACGAGCAGTACTTC. This codes for CASSERLSYEQYF.

The chain carries TRBV30 and TRBJ2-3; D is ambiguous. V was shortened by 1 base and J by 1 base, with 9 bases between the two germline ends. In germline, CDR1 is GTSNPN, CDR2 SVGIG (reference sequence). This CDR3 is 14 amino acids long. CDR3 nucleotides: TGTGCCTGGAGTGCAGGTGTAGGCACAGATACGCAGTATTTT. It is translated as CAWSAGVGTDTQYF.

The chain uses TRBV29-1 and TRBJ1-1; D may be TRBD1 (5 bases). The V and J ends lost 3 bases and 3 bases respectively, with 11 bases between them. There are 13 residues in the CDR3. CDR1 SQVTM and CDR2 ANQGSEA come from the germline V gene. CDR3 sequence: CSVEGEGDTEAFF. The CDR3 DNA is TGCAGCGTTGAGGGGGAAGGGGACACTGAAGCTTTCTTT. The whole variable domain, filled in from reference TRBV29-1 and TRBJ1-1, reads SAVISQKPSRDICQRGTSLTIQCQVDSQVTMMFWYRQQPGQSLTLIATANQGSEATYESGFVIDKFPISRPNLTFSTLTVSNMSPEDSSIYLCSVEGEGDTEAFFGQGTRLTVV.

The chain uses TRBV7-2 and TRBJ2-5, with 12 nucleotides matching TRBD2. V was pared by 2 bases and J by 1 base, with 11 bases of the junction left unmatched. Germline V gene sequence: CDR1 SGHTA, CDR2 FQGNSA. This CDR3 is built from 19 residues. CDR3 sequence reads: CASSLSGGLAGNTQETQYF. The CDR3 region has the DNA TGTGCCAGCAGCTTAAGTGGGGGACTAGCGGGCAACACCCAAGAGACCCAGTACTTC. The variable domain in full, completed from reference TRBV7-2 and TRBJ2-5, reads GAGVSQSPSNKVTEKGKDVELRCDPISGHTALYWYRQSLGQGLEFLIYFQGNSAPDKSGLPSDRFSAERTGGSVSTLTIQRTQQEDSAVYLCASSLSGGLAGNTQETQYFGPGTRLLVL.

The chain joins TRBV29-1 to TRBJ1-1; a weak D match, TRBD1 (6 bases). Germline loops: CDR1 SQVTM, CDR2 ANQGSEA. This CDR3 comprises 11 residues. The germline V and J ends were trimmed by 7 bases and 1 base, with 7 bases remaining between them. The CDR3 DNA reads TGCAGCGAGGGACAGAACACTGAAGCTTTCTTT. Protein sequence: CSEGQNTEAFF.